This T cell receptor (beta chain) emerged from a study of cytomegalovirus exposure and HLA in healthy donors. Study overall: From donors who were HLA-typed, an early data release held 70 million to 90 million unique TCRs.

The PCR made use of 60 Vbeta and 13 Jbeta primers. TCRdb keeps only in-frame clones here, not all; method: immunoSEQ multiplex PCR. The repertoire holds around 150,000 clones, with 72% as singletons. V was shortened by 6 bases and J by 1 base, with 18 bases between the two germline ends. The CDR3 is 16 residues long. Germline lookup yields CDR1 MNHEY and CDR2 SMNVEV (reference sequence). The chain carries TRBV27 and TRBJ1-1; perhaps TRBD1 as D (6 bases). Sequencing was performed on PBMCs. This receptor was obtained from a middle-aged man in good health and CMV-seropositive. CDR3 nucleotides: TGTGCCAGCAGCACCCGGGACACGAGAAGGAACACTGAAGCTTTCTTT. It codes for CASSTRDTRRNTEAFF.